These T cell receptor beta chains were read from a single sample in a study of cytomegalovirus exposure and HLA in healthy donors. TCRdb's copy holds only in-frame clones and misses some; the assay was immunoSEQ multiplex PCR. The sample table includes 95,000 to 150,000 clones. The sequenced sample consisted of PBMCs. All receptors come from a man aged 18 to 29 in good health and CMV-seronegative. The CDR3 runs from the conserved cysteine through the conserved F or W. D genes are given only for firm matches.

D gene: TRBD1; J gene: TRBJ1-2; V gene: TRBV27; CDR3 protein: CASSFGQGANGYTF
D gene: TRBD1; J gene: TRBJ2-2; V gene: TRBV6-1; CDR3 protein: CASSALTGSTGQGFTGELFF
D gene: TRBD2; J gene: TRBJ2-1; V gene: TRBV6-1; CDR3 protein: CASSVSGGGLYNEQFF
D gene: .; J gene: TRBJ2-5; V gene: TRBV11-2; CDR3 protein: CASSVESRTGGTQYF
D gene: TRBD2; J gene: TRBJ2-7; V gene: TRBV19; CDR3 protein: CASSIDTSGRAEQYF
D gene: .; J gene: TRBJ1-1; V gene: TRBV5-1; CDR3 protein: CASSTRQTSNTEAFF
D gene: TRBD2; J gene: TRBJ2-7; V gene: TRBV7-9; CDR3 protein: CASDLGQGGVHEQYF
D gene: TRBD1; J gene: TRBJ1-5; V gene: TRBV6-1; CDR3 protein: CASSGDRAGSQPQHF
D gene: TRBD1; J gene: TRBJ1-5; V gene: TRBV7-2; CDR3 protein: CASSSQRQGRGSAQHF
D gene: .; J gene: TRBJ2-1; V gene: TRBV9; CDR3 protein: CASSRTGTTTYNEQFF
D gene: .; J gene: TRBJ2-1; V gene: TRBV13; CDR3 protein: CASSPRDSYNEQFF
D gene: .; J gene: TRBJ2-7; V gene: TRBV29-1; CDR3 protein: CSVSDKVASSYEQYF
D gene: .; J gene: TRBJ1-5; V gene: TRBV19; CDR3 protein: CASSIPGLYTQPQHF
D gene: .; J gene: TRBJ1-1; V gene: TRBV14; CDR3 protein: CASSWTGMNTEAFF
D gene: .; J gene: TRBJ2-7; V gene: TRBV5-1; CDR3 protein: CASSLWATGQGRSYEQYF
D gene: TRBD1; J gene: TRBJ1-1; V gene: TRBV19; CDR3 protein: CATWDRGIGEAFF
D gene: TRBD2; J gene: TRBJ2-2; V gene: TRBV19; CDR3 protein: CASSIGGIIGELFF
D gene: TRBD1; J gene: TRBJ2-5; V gene: TRBV2; CDR3 protein: CASSEVRGQGETQYF
D gene: .; J gene: TRBJ2-5; V gene: TRBV28; CDR3 protein: CASSPQGLQETQYF
D gene: TRBD1; J gene: TRBJ1-4; V gene: TRBV9; CDR3 protein: CASSGKQGATNEKLFF
D gene: TRBD2; J gene: TRBJ2-7; V gene: TRBV19; CDR3 protein: CASSMETSGSYEQYF
D gene: TRBD1; J gene: TRBJ1-2; V gene: TRBV25-1; CDR3 protein: CASTSGTGLYGYTF
D gene: TRBD2; J gene: TRBJ2-7; V gene: TRBV11-2; CDR3 protein: CASSGGLAGGFSEQYF
D gene: .; J gene: TRBJ2-7; V gene: TRBV6-6; CDR3 protein: CASSYKGDTYEQYF
D gene: .; J gene: TRBJ2-7; V gene: TRBV7-9; CDR3 protein: CASSYPPGPSSYEQYF
D gene: TRBD2; J gene: TRBJ2-1; V gene: TRBV27; CDR3 protein: CASSQRLTSGGANEQFF
D gene: .; J gene: TRBJ1-6; V gene: TRBV19; CDR3 protein: CASGLNSYNSPLHF
D gene: TRBD2; J gene: TRBJ2-1; V gene: TRBV27; CDR3 protein: CASSLAPGAGNNEQFF
D gene: TRBD2; J gene: TRBJ2-3; V gene: TRBV10-3; CDR3 protein: CAIGTSGGAEDTQYF
D gene: .; J gene: TRBJ2-3; V gene: TRBV28; CDR3 protein: CASNFGPQTGPGTDTQYF
D gene: .; J gene: TRBJ1-5; V gene: TRBV30; CDR3 protein: CAWDPGSNQPQHF
D gene: TRBD1; J gene: TRBJ2-1; V gene: TRBV19; CDR3 protein: CASSRPGQPRGQFF
D gene: .; J gene: TRBJ2-7; V gene: TRBV27; CDR3 protein: CASTAGSPYEQYF
D gene: .; J gene: TRBJ1-1; V gene: TRBV18; CDR3 protein: CASSRKVETEAFF
D gene: .; J gene: TRBJ2-7; V gene: TRBV27; CDR3 protein: CASSVGQLGTYEQYF
D gene: .; J gene: TRBJ2-1; V gene: TRBV7-9; CDR3 protein: CASSLNIGSSEQFF
D gene: TRBD1; J gene: TRBJ2-1; V gene: TRBV11-3; CDR3 protein: CASSSGQGFDEQFF
D gene: TRBD1; J gene: TRBJ2-7; V gene: TRBV27; CDR3 protein: CASPLLTGTGISEQYF
D gene: .; J gene: TRBJ1-1; V gene: TRBV2; CDR3 protein: CASSAERGMNTEAFF
D gene: .; J gene: .; V gene: TRBV6-5; CDR3 protein: CASSNGGAYYEQYF
D gene: .; J gene: TRBJ2-7; V gene: TRBV14; CDR3 protein: CASTPNWGGEQYF
D gene: .; J gene: TRBJ2-1; V gene: TRBV5-6; CDR3 protein: CASSLSASGFYYNEQFF
D gene: TRBD1; J gene: TRBJ2-7; V gene: TRBV6-1; CDR3 protein: CASTWTGGSEQYF
D gene: TRBD2; J gene: TRBJ2-5; V gene: TRBV28; CDR3 protein: CASSLVGLAAQETQYF
D gene: .; J gene: TRBJ2-7; V gene: TRBV21-1; CDR3 protein: CASSTSGATWAYEQYF
D gene: TRBD1; J gene: TRBJ1-4; V gene: TRBV27; CDR3 protein: CASRPIKQGGTNEKLFF
D gene: .; J gene: .; V gene: TRBV4-1; CDR3 protein: CASSQEKYYEQYF
D gene: TRBD1; J gene: TRBJ1-5; V gene: TRBV2; CDR3 protein: CASSSDRNNQPQHF
D gene: .; J gene: TRBJ2-7; V gene: TRBV20-1; CDR3 protein: CSARQEDEQYF
D gene: TRBD1; J gene: TRBJ2-2; V gene: TRBV5-1; CDR3 protein: CASSRDRGDTGELFF
D gene: TRBD1; J gene: TRBJ2-7; V gene: TRBV6-5; CDR3 protein: CASSDRGRLLNEQYF
D gene: TRBD2; J gene: TRBJ2-1; V gene: TRBV7-9; CDR3 protein: CASSQSGKVRNEQFF
D gene: TRBD2; J gene: TRBJ2-2; V gene: TRBV5-1; CDR3 protein: CASSTGLAGVSGELFF
D gene: TRBD2; J gene: TRBJ2-3; V gene: TRBV7-3; CDR3 protein: CASSSHVATSGGTSVTQYF
D gene: TRBD2; J gene: TRBJ2-7; V gene: TRBV29-1; CDR3 protein: CSVLLAGETYEQYF
D gene: .; J gene: TRBJ2-5; V gene: TRBV7-9; CDR3 protein: CASSFERGIQETQYF
D gene: .; J gene: TRBJ1-1; V gene: TRBV27; CDR3 protein: CASSIGLLNTEAFF